This TCR beta chain stems from a study of PD-L1 blockade in urothelial cancer (dated by TCRdb to about 2017). Some background on the complete study: Therapy was started at some point between 2014 and 2016 for all patients, and atezolizumab 1,200 mg was administered intravenously every 3 weeks. Twenty-five of 29 patients were males with bladder-origin urothelial cancer, and about 65% of the 29 reported a prior smoking history. An ECOG performance status of 0 or 1 was recorded for the patients, and 0 to 3 prior chemotherapy regimens had been received by the patients. Blood samples were analyzed 3 weeks after the start of treatment (second dose) and 6 weeks after the start of treatment. A median of around 150,000 T cells and 80,000 to 100,000 unique TCRs was obtained from blood samples, and a median clonality of around 0.08 was observed. The study, an exploratory multi-omic analysis, examined somatic, immune and clinical correlates of response to PD-L1 blockade with atezolizumab in urothelial cancer. TCR sequencing covered pretreatment tumor samples and matched, serially collected peripheral blood taken before and after atezolizumab treatment. Durable clinical benefit meant progression-free survival longer than 6 months, and TCR features were also tested against progression-free and overall survival. In the same patients, pretreatment tumors underwent whole exome sequencing and RNA sequencing in addition to TCR sequencing. Durable clinical benefit was achieved by nine patients and was not achieved by 20 patients. Over 28 patients had pretreatment blood TCR-seq, some 25 had at least one posttreatment blood collection, and some 25 had tumor TCR-seq.

To estimate absolute template abundance from read counts, synthetic TCR analog templates were spiked into each PCR. Using the immunoSEQ assay, TCRbeta CDR3 regions were amplified from genomic DNA with bias-controlled V and J gene primers. Sequencing of rearranged TCRbeta segments was performed at approximately 20X coverage. As for the original processing: Sequencing errors were corrected by clustering, and CDR3s were annotated against IMGT so that V, D and J genes could be assigned. Only productive TCRbeta rearrangements were used in downstream analyses, excluding out-of-frame or stop-codon sequences. Clonality was calculated as one minus the Shannon entropy normalized by the log of the number of unique productive sequences. Clones differing between time points or between blood and tumor were identified using Fisher's exact test with Benjamini-Hochberg correction, with an adjusted p below 0.01 applied as the threshold. TCRdb retrieved this table from immuneACCESS and kept in-frame rearrangements only. Not all clones are present; in checked studies, unresolved V genes account for under half, and no reason is known for the remainder. V and J calls and clone size are given by that table; D and trimming were obtained from the DNA. The sample profile shows approximately 86,000 clones; about 85% of them were found once. The biggest ten clones account for about 7.4% of the sample.

Beyond this particular receptor, the publication reports: A pretreatment peripheral blood TCR clonality below the median was linked to improved progression-free and overall survival. Greater expansion of tumor-associated TCR clones in peripheral blood 3 weeks after the start of treatment was observed in patients with durable benefit (n ≈ 22, p = 0.022). Because the sample size was small (n ≈ 30) and many of the analyses were exploratory, the results are meant to be hypothesis-generating.

This specimen's time point label, interpreted: pretreatment peripheral blood. The cohort included roughly 30 patients with locally advanced or metastatic urothelial carcinoma who were treated at Memorial Sloan Kettering on a trial protocol. Peripheral blood mononuclear cells were collected from each patient pretreatment and during treatment, giving between 1 and 8 total time points per patient. The Qiagen DNeasy Blood extraction kit was used to purify genomic DNA from total PBMCs and from tumor samples. PBMCs were collected pretreatment and during treatment and were isolated and stored as previously described. With respect to this clone: Its cognate antigen has yet to be identified. Base qualities are not provided; no much larger clone lies one nucleotide away.

Source: PBMCs, taken around atezolizumab (anti-PD-L1) treatment. This TCR was sampled from a man between 40 and 49 years old with urothelial cancer.

The CDR3 sequence is CASSFSGTSGINEQFF. The bases read TGTGCCAGTAGTTTCTCCGGGACTAGCGGGATCAATGAGCAGTTCTTC. The receptor chain draws on TRBV19 and TRBJ2-1, and TRBD2 matches 13 of the central bases. V loses 5 bases at its end and J loses 6 bases; junction bases beyond the gene matches: 7. In the germline V gene (reference sequence), CDR1 corresponds to LNHDA and CDR2 to SQIVND. The CDR3 runs 16 amino acids, cysteine and phenylalanine included. Just CDR3 DNA is preserved here, 48 bases in frame from base 1. Beyond the CDR3, the reference TRBV19 and TRBJ2-1 genes provide the residues; the full variable domain reads: DGGITQSPKYLFRKEGQNVTLSCEQNLNHDAMYWYRQDPGQGLRLIYYSQIVNDFQKGDIAEGYSVSREKKESFPLTVTSAQKNPTAFYLCASSFSGTSGINEQFFGPGTRLTVL.